These 10 T cell receptor beta chains share one sample of origin, sequenced in a study of early T cells in non-severe SARS-CoV-2 infection. TCRdb re-derived calls from the 5' RACE reads in MiXCR, one entry per CDR3 protein. Among roughly 29,000 distinct CDR3 sequences listed, around 6% were seen once. Sequences were derived from whole blood, sampled at baseline. The receptors stem from an adult who was a healthcare worker with PCR-confirmed SARS-CoV-2 infection or an uninfected control (not recorded which).

This clonotype was detected ten times or more. The chain employs TRBV27 and TRBJ2-7; 9 bases are shared with TRBD1. CDR1 MNHEY and CDR2 SMNVEV come from the germline V gene (reference sequence). V dropped 2 bases and J dropped 7; count of bases not matched to a gene: 21. This CDR3 contains 19 residues. CDR3 DNA sequence: TGTGCCAGCAGTTTACGGGTGCCCATGGGGACAGGGAGTCATTGGGAGCAGTACTTC. Translation gives CASSLRVPMGTGSHWEQYF.

There are many counts of this clonotype. The rearrangement joins TRBV9 to TRBJ1-1, with TRBD1 as a possible D gene (5 bases). The germline V gene encodes CDR1 SGDLS and CDR2 YYNGEE. The CDR3 runs to 16 residues. V lost 0 bases to trimming and J lost 1 base, with 13 bases between them. CDR3 sequence reads: CASSVGYRQQNTEAFF. The CDR3 nucleotides are TGTGCCAGCAGCGTAGGGTATAGACAGCAGAACACTGAAGCTTTCTTT.

This clonotype appeared many times. This chain uses TRBV10-3 with TRBJ1-1; TRBD1 is a possible D gene (5 bases). CDR1 is ENHRY, CDR2 SYGVKD, per germline. Trimming shortened V by 4 bases and J by 3 bases, and 12 bases separated the two germline ends. This CDR3 is 14 amino acids long. CDR3 in amino acids: CAISALGGDTEAFF. CDR3 nucleotides: TGTGCCATCAGTGCGCTGGGGGGGGACACTGAAGCTTTCTTT.

This clonotype was counted at least ten times. This chain links TRBV19 with TRBJ1-5; D is uncertain. V gave up 5 bases and J gave up 5 bases, with 10 bases separating them. This CDR3 contains 13 residues. Per the germline V gene, CDR1 is LNHDA and CDR2 is SQIVND (reference sequence). CDR3 in DNA: TGTGCCAGTAGTCCCGCGGACTATCAGCCCCAGCATTTT. Translated, it gives CASSPADYQPQHF.

This clonotype was seen many times. The chain links TRBV7-3 to TRBJ2-7; 10 bases fit TRBD2. J was trimmed by 7 bases and V by 3 bases; bases with no gene match: 9. CDR1 and CDR2 (germline): SGHTA, FQGTGA. This CDR3 has 15 amino acids. The CDR3: CASSLTLAGAGEQYF. The DNA for the CDR3 is TGTGCCAGCAGCTTGACCCTAGCGGGAGCTGGGGAGCAGTACTTC.

In its sample, this clonotype was seen many times. The rearrangement joins TRBV4-2 to TRBJ1-4; 7 bases fit TRBD1. Germline-derived CDR1 and CDR2 are LGHNA and YNFKEQ. The CDR3 is 14 amino acids. V shed 4 bases and J 6 bases; nucleotides not matched to a gene: 5. In DNA, the CDR3 is TGTGCCAGCAGCCTGGGACAGCGGTATGAAAAACTGTTTTTT. Its translation: CASSLGQRYEKLFF.

This clonotype was seen many times. V gene TRBV12-3 or TRBV12-4 combines with J gene TRBJ2-7; 8 bases align to TRBD2. The CDR3 consists of 13 residues. J was trimmed by 7 bases and V by 4 bases; bases with no gene match: 6. The CDR3 region is CASSSGLVGEQYF. The CDR3 region has the DNA TGTGCCAGCAGTTCGGGACTAGTCGGAGAGCAGTACTTC.

This clonotype was counted at least ten times. The rearrangement uses TRBV6-5 and TRBJ1-1; no definite D call. Germline CDR1 reads MNHEY; CDR2 reads SVGAGI. Between the trimmed V and J ends, which lost 0 bases and 2 bases, there was a span of 10 bases. The CDR3 loop spans 15 amino acids. The CDR3 nucleotides are TGTGCCAGCAGTTACTCGAGCGCAGGCAACACTGAAGCTTTCTTT. It translates to CASSYSSAGNTEAFF.

This clonotype was counted many times. The rearrangement uses TRBV2 and TRBJ1-1; possible D gene TRBD1, 5 bases. CDR3 length equals 13 residues. CDR1 is SNHLY and CDR2 is FYNNEI in the germline V gene. V dropped 6 bases and J dropped 1 base, with 9 bases sitting between them. The CDR3 nucleotides read TGTGCCAGCAGGGGGGACCGGAACACTGAAGCTTTCTTT. This sequence encodes CASRGDRNTEAFF.

This clonotype turned up a few times. This chain links TRBV20-1 with TRBJ2-1; a possible D gene is TRBD2 (6 bases). CDR3 size: 13 residues. The germline V gene encodes CDR1 DFQATT and CDR2 SNEGSKA (reference sequence). The V gene lost 2 bases and the J gene lost 8 bases, with 13 bases spanning the gap. The CDR3 loop reads CSARKDYGHEQFF. The CDR3 nucleotides read TGCAGTGCTAGAAAGGACTACGGGCATGAGCAGTTCTTC.